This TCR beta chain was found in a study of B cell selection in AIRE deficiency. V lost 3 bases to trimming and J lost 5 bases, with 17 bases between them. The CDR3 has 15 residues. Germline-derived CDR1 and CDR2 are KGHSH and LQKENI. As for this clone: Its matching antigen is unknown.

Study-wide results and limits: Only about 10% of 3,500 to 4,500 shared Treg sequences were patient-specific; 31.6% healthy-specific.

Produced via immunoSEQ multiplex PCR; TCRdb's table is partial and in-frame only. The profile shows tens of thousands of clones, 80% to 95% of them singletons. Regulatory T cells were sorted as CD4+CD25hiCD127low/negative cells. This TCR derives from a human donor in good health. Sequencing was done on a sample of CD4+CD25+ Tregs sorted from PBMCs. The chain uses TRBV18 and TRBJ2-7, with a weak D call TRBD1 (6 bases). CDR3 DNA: TGTGCCAGCTCACCCAGGGAAGGGGGAGTCAACGAGCAGTACTTC. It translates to CASSPREGGVNEQYF.